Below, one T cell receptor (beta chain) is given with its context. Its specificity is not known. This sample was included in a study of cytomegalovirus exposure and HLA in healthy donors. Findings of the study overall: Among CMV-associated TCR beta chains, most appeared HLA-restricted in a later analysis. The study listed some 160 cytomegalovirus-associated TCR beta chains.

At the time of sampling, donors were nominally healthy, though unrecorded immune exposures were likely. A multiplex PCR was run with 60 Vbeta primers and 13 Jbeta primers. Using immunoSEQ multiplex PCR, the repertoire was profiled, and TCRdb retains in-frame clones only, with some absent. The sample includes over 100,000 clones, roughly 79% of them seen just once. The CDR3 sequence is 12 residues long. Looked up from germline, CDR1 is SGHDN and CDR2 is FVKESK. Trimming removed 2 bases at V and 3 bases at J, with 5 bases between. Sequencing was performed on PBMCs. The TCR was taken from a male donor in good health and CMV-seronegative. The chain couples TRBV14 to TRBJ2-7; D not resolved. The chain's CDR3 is CASSQYSYEQYF. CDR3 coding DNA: TGTGCCAGCAGCCAATACAGCTACGAGCAGTACTTC.